Included here is one T cell receptor (beta chain) sequence, with context. Its target antigen remains unknown. No base quality information exists; no much larger clone differs at one position. The same DNA, extracted from blood mononuclear cells, served for both the TCR sequencing and the STAT3 sequencing. An Illumina MiSeq was used to sequence the TCRbeta libraries, yielding an average of approximately 40,000 productive templates per sample. The immunoSEQ assay, which uses multiplex PCR amplification, was used to generate TCRbeta CDR3 libraries. As for how the authors treated the data: Following a previously defined approach, repertoire diversity was calculated, and values close to 0 point to extremely monoclonal samples. In TCRdb, the immuneACCESS table is reduced to in-frame sequences with V and J assigned. These tables do not hold every clone; where another copy was compared, an unresolved V gene accounts for under half, and the others remain unexplained. V, J and clone size reflect that table, while D and trimming were determined from the DNA. This sample comprises about 5,200 clones, 70% to 85% of them detected only once. Roughly 48% of the sample is in the top ten clones.

This specimen belongs to a study of STAT3 mutations in large granular lymphocyte leukemia (dated by TCRdb to 2018 to 2020). For the wider study: In roughly half of the longitudinally sequenced T-LGLL patients, canonical activating STAT3 mutations were detected. As controls, the study also included longitudinal sequencing of a couple of patients with natural killer LGL leukemia. From an initial cohort of approximately 200 LGL patients, roughly 17 representative T-LGLL cases were selected for longitudinal TCRbeta and STAT3 sequencing. More than half of T-LGLL patients received one or more immunosuppressive therapy regimens, with hematologic response in 30% to 40% of those treated. For each patient, sequencing was performed at an average of about 4 time points, with a range of 2 to 8 samplings. Serial deep sequencing of TCRbeta CDR3 and STAT3 was performed in patients with T-cell large granular lymphocyte leukemia to reconstruct clonal hierarchy and dynamics.

General conclusions and limits of the study: Variable intervals between samplings and differing treatment regimens complicated linking therapy response to changes in TCR clonal burden. In several patients, dominant TCR clone burden exceeded STAT3 mutant burden, suggesting STAT3 mutation arose secondarily within a pre-expanded clone. In 6 of 18 patients, TCR clonotype switching occurred after therapy, and every newly emerging clone was STAT3 wild type. Persisting codominant clonotypes in some patients meant a small but highly pathogenic clone may have been missed. Because no samples were available when a clone first appeared, clonal expansion was inferred from samplings taken at other points. All T-LGLL patients had at least one immunodominant TCRbeta clonotype, and roughly half had multiple immunodominant subclonotypes.

The germline V gene yields SGHRS for CDR1 and YFSETQ for CDR2. Including the terminal cysteine and phenylalanine, the CDR3 comprises 13 residues. Left in the record is the CDR3 DNA by itself, 39 bases read in frame from the first base. V is clipped by 0 bases and J by 5 bases, and the sequence between their germline boundaries is 5 bases long. The rearrangement joined TRBV5-1 to TRBJ1-4; no D segment can be confidently identified. Specimen: PBMCs. The origin of this receptor is a human donor with T large granular lymphocyte leukemia. Some clones in this sample may be carry-over from other donors' samples. The CDR3 corresponds to CASSLGLNEKLFF. Here is the DNA: TGCGCCAGCAGCTTGGGACTGAATGAAAAACTGTTTTTT.